The 5 T cell receptor beta chains below all came from one sample that was sequenced in a study of T cells expressing NK-cell markers. For each CDR3 protein, TCRdb gives one entry from its re-call of the 5' RACE reads, without DNA. The sample table sets out about 260,000 distinct CDR3 sequences. Sequences were obtained from blood T cells: a sorted CD56 or NKG2C T cell subset, CD4+ or CD8+ T cells, or bulk PBMC T cells (not recorded which). All receptors derive from a man younger than 35 in good health.

The chain employs TRBV5-1 and TRBJ2-1; TCRdb outputs TRBD2, but without DNA this stays unchecked. This CDR3 contains 15 residues. CDR1 is SGHRS and CDR2 is YFSETQ in the germline V gene. This CDR3 is CASSYLSGATNEQFF.

The V gene is TRBV7-6, the J gene TRBJ2-2; TCRdb's D gene call, TRBD1, goes unchecked for lack of DNA. This CDR3 comprises 16 residues. Germline CDR1 SGHVS, CDR2 FNYEAQ. The CDR3 reads CASSFSPDGNTGELFF.

The chain employs TRBV25-1 and TRBJ2-3; the TCRdb call, TRBD2, lacks DNA for checking. The CDR3 extends over 17 amino acids. Germline V CDR1 and CDR2: MGHDK, SYGVNS. The CDR3 sequence is CASSELPNYGRTDTQYF. Looking up the rest from reference TRBV25-1 and TRBJ2-3 gives the full variable domain: EADIYQTPRYLVIGTGKKITLECSQTMGHDKMYWYQQDPGMELHLIHYSYGVNSTEKGDLSSESTVSRIRTEHFPLTLESARPSHTSQYLCASSELPNYGRTDTQYFGPGTRLTVL.

The chain has TRBV5-1 and TRBJ1-1. There are 13 residues in the CDR3. Germline CDR1 and CDR2: SGHRS and YFSETQ. The chain's CDR3 is CASSPTEGTEAFF.

The rearrangement uses TRBV20-1 and TRBJ2-3. The CDR3 length is 11 residues. Per the germline V gene, CDR1 is DFQATT and CDR2 is SNEGSKA (reference sequence). The CDR3 is CSAALTDTQYF.